These 7 T cell receptor beta chains were all obtained from the same sample, sequenced in a study of CD4 T cells in relation to SARS-CoV-2 and coronaviruses. These TCRs are of unknown antigen specificity. CD4+ T cells from unexposed donors were obtained before the COVID-19 pandemic (2011-2018). CD4+ T cells were isolated from the cells after around 10 days of culture. Here immunoSEQ multiplex PCR was the method, and the copy in TCRdb shows in-frame clones only, minus some. Of 25,000 to 30,000 clones in the sample, 60% to 85% were seen once. Material for sequencing was CD4+ T cells from PBMCs, cultured in vitro. These receptors originate from a human donor in good health.

The table lists this clone with a few counts. The chain links TRBV4-3 to TRBJ2-1; 7 positions match TRBD1. The trim removed 4 bases at V and 0 bases at J, leaving 3 bases unmatched. The length of the CDR3 is 15 residues. Germline loops: CDR1 LGHNA, CDR2 YSLEER. The CDR3 DNA reads as TGCGCCAGCAGCCTTGGGACAGCCTCCTACAATGAGCAGTTCTTC. Protein: CASSLGTASYNEQFF.

The V gene is TRBV7-9, the J gene TRBJ1-2, with TRBD1 as a possible D gene (5 bases). Deletions cut 5 bases from V and 2 bases from J, with 21 bases between. The CDR3 is 17 residues long. Germline V gene data show CDR1 as SEHNR and CDR2 as FQNEAQ (reference sequence). This CDR3 is CASSGSTRARGNYGYTF. In nucleotides, the CDR3 is TGTGCCAGCAGCGGATCCACCAGGGCCCGGGGGAACTATGGCTACACCTTC.

The genes are TRBV7-2 and TRBJ2-3, with TRBD2 as a possible D gene (6 bases). Germline CDR1 and CDR2: SGHTA and FQGNSA. Trimming pared 3 bases from V and 4 bases from J, leaving 17 bases between. The CDR3 has 16 amino acids. CDR3 nucleotides: TGTGCCAGCAGCTTCGGGGGACTTGGTATGGCAGATACGCAGTATTTT. Its protein product is CASSFGGLGMADTQYF.

J is TRBJ2-1 and V is TRBV5-1; 8 bases align to TRBD1. There are 15 residues in the CDR3. The V gene's germline CDR1 is SGHRS and CDR2 YFSETQ. The ends lost 3 bases at V and 8 bases at J; junction bases unmatched: 10. Written as DNA, the CDR3 is TGCGCCAGCAGCTCCACAGGGGGACTCTATCATGAGCAGTTCTTC. It codes for CASSSTGGLYHEQFF.

The rearrangement links TRBV10-3 to TRBJ2-3, with 11 bases that match TRBD2. The CDR3 extends over 15 amino acids. Germline V gene sequence: CDR1 ENHRY, CDR2 SYGVKD. V was clipped by 5 bases and J by 4 bases; unmatched bases: 5. The CDR3 sequence: CAISLAGGGADTQYF. The CDR3 DNA reads TGTGCCATCAGTTTAGCGGGAGGGGGGGCAGATACGCAGTATTTT.

The rearrangement joins TRBV5-1 to TRBJ2-3; a weak D match, TRBD2 (6 bases). Deletions cut 5 bases from V and 3 bases from J, with 10 bases between. The germline CDR1 and CDR2 sequences are SGHRS and YFSETQ. The CDR3 is 13 residues long. CDR3 protein: CASSAEGTDTQYF. CDR3 DNA sequence: TGCGCCAGCAGTGCGGAGGGAACAGATACGCAGTATTTT.

The rearrangement uses TRBV6-5 and TRBJ2-7; D tentatively reads TRBD1 or TRBD2 (5 bases each). Germline lookup yields CDR1 MNHEY and CDR2 SVGAGI. The germline V and J ends were trimmed by 6 bases and 5 bases, with 8 bases remaining between them. CDR3 length: 11 residues. The CDR3, as DNA: TGTGCCAGCAGCTGGGGACACGAGCAGTACTTC. Translating gives CASSWGHEQYF.